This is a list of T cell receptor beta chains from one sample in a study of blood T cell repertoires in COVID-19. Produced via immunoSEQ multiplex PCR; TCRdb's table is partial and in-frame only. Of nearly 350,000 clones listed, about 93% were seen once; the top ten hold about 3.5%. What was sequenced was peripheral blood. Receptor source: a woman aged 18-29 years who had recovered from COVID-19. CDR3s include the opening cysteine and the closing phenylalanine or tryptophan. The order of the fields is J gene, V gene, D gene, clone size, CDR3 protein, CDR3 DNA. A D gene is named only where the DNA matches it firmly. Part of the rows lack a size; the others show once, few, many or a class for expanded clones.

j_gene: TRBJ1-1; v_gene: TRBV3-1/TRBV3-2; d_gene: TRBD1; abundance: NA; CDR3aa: CASSRRDSFMNTEAFF; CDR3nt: TGTGCCAGCAGCCGGAGGGACAGCTTTATGAACACTGAAGCTTTCTTT
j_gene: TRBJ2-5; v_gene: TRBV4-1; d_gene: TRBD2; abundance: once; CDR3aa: CASSQSRTSSGRETQYF; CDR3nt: TGCGCCAGCAGCCAGTCTAGAACGTCTAGCGGGAGGGAGACCCAGTACTTC
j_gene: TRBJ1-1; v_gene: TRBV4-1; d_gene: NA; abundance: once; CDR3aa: CASSLAGGALWTEAFF; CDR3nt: TGCGCCAGCAGCCTAGCCGGGGGAGCGTTGTGGACTGAAGCTTTCTTT
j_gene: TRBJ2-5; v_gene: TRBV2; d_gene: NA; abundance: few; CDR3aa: CASSSRRVGETQYF; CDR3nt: TGTGCCAGCAGTTCCAGGAGGGTCGGGGAGACCCAGTACTTC
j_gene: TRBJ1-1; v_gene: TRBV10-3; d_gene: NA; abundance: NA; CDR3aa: CAISGIQGRAEAFF; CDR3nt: TGTGCCATCAGTGGGATTCAGGGGAGGGCTGAAGCTTTCTTT
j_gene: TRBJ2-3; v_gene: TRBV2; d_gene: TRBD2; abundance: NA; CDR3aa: CASRPGTSEPDTQYF; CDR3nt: TGTGCCAGCAGACCCGGGACTAGCGAACCAGATACGCAGTATTTT
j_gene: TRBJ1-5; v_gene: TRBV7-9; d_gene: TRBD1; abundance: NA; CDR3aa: CASSSDRGANQPQHF; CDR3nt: TGTGCCAGCAGCTCGGACAGGGGCGCCAATCAGCCCCAGCATTTT
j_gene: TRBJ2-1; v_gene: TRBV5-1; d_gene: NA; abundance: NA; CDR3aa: CASSLGGSGSSYNEQFF; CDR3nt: TGCGCCAGCAGCTTGGGGGGTAGCGGAAGCTCCTACAATGAGCAGTTCTTC
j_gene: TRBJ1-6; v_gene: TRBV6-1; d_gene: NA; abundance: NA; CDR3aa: CASNESSGSPLHF; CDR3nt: TGTGCCAGCAATGAATCCAGCGGGTCACCCCTCCACTTT
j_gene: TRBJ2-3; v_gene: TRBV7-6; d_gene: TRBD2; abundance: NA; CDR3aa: CASSLFPSGRGDTQYF; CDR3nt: TGTGCCAGCAGCTTATTTCCGAGCGGGAGGGGAGATACGCAGTATTTT
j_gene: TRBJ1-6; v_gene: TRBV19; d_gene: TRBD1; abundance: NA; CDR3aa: CASSGTGGNSPLHF; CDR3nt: TGTGCCAGTAGTGGAACAGGGGGGAATTCACCCCTCCACTTT
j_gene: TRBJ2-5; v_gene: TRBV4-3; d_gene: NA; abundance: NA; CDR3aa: CASSPRVGRETQYF; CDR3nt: TGCGCCAGCAGCCCAAGGGTAGGGAGAGAGACCCAGTACTTC
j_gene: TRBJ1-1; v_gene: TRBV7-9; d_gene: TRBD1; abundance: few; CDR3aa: CASSIETGGNTEAFF; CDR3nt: TGTGCCAGCAGCATAGAGACAGGGGGGAACACTGAAGCTTTCTTT
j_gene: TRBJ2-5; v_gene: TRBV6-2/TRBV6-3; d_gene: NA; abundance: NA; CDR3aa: CASSPGGGYETQYF; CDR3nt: TGTGCCAGCAGCCCCGGTGGGGGGTATGAGACCCAGTACTTC
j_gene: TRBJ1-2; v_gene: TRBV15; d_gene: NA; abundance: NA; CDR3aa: CATSRDRRTSYGYTF; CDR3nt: TGTGCCACCAGCAGAGATCGGAGGACCTCCTATGGCTACACCTTC
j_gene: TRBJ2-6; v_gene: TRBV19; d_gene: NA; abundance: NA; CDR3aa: CASISPPGSGANVLTF; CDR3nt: TGTGCCAGTATATCCCCACCCGGCTCTGGGGCCAACGTCCTGACTTTC
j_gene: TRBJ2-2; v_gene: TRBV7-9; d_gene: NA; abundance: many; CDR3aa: CASSPPRSLESETGELFF; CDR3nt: TGTGCCAGCAGCCCGCCTAGGTCATTGGAGTCTGAGACCGGGGAGCTGTTTTTT
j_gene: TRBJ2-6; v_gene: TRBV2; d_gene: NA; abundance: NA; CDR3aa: CASSFATGANVLTF; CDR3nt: TGTGCCAGCAGTTTCGCGACAGGGGCCAACGTCCTGACTTTC
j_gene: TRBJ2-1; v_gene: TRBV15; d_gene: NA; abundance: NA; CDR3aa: CATSRDFPGKAYNEQFF; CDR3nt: TGTGCCACCAGCAGAGATTTCCCCGGGAAGGCCTACAATGAGCAGTTCTTC
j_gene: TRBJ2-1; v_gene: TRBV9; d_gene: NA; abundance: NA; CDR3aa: CASSVTGSGSYNEQFF; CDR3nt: TGTGCCAGCAGCGTCACGGGAAGCGGCTCCTACAATGAGCAGTTCTTC
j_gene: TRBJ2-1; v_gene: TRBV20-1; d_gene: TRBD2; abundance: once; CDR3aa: CSASFSGRAFEQFF; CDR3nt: TGCAGTGCTAGTTTTAGCGGGAGGGCCTTTGAGCAGTTCTTC
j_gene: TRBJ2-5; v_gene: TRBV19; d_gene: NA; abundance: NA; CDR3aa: CASSIGHAQETQYF; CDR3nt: TGTGCCAGTAGTATTGGACACGCACAAGAGACCCAGTACTTC